This T cell receptor (beta chain) was recorded in a study of T cell changes during pregnancy in multiple sclerosis. The CDR3 is made up of 15 amino acids. Unmatched junction bases numbered 4, after V lost 6 bases and J lost 2 bases. Germline assignment: CDR1 SEHNR and CDR2 FQNEAQ (reference sequence). Only in-frame clones appear in the TCRdb table, and some are missing; sequencing was by immunoSEQ multiplex PCR. Of about 87,000 clones listed, approximately 92% were seen once; the top ten hold approximately 1.3%. The starting material was peripheral blood, obtained in the third trimester of pregnancy. The rearrangement links TRBV7-9 to TRBJ1-3, with TRBD1 identical over 10 bases. This receptor was identified in a female donor in good health, enrolled as a control in a pregnancy study. The CDR3 nucleotides read TGTGCCAGCAGTTCCGGGACAGGGGCTGGAAACACCATATATTTT. Protein sequence: CASSSGTGAGNTIYF.